The 13 T cell receptor beta chains below all came from one sample that was sequenced in a study of T cells in Graves' hyperthyroidism and ophthalmopathy (dated by TCRdb to about 2019). The library was generated by multiplex PCR. These reads were obtained on an Illumina HiSeq 2000. The TCR beta CDR3 regions were amplified from RNA transcripts. For the first round of RT-PCR on the TCR CDR3, the HTBI primer set was used together with the Qiagen OneStep RT-PCR kit. TCRdb trimmed public reads at Q25 via fastp, called clones via MiXCR and kept in-frame beta chains. A single entry per CDR3 protein holds the most common genes and DNA from its merged rows. The sample profile shows about 320,000 distinct CDR3 sequences; roughly 17% of them were found once. Of the sample, around a third is held by the ten largest clones. The specimen sequenced was blood. The receptors originated from a man younger than 45 with Graves' hyperthyroidism.

This clonotype has a count of ten or more. V and J are TRBV29-1 and TRBJ1-1; 7 bases map to TRBD1. The germline gives CDR1 SQVTM, CDR2 ANQGSEA. Trimming cost V 6 bases and J 8 bases; bases outside gene matches: 15. The CDR3 runs 14 residues. CDR3 bases: TGCAGCGTCGCCACCGGGACAGCTGACTCAGAAGCTTTCTTT. It translates to CSVATGTADSEAFF.

This clonotype has ten or more counts. The chain uses TRBV30 and TRBJ2-7, with unresolved D. The CDR3 is 11 amino acids. Between the trimmed V and J ends, which lost 5 bases and 2 bases, there was a span of 7 bases. Germline-derived CDR1 and CDR2 are GTSNPN and SVGIG (reference sequence). The CDR3 protein is CAWARTYEQYF. The CDR3 nucleotides are TGTGCCTGGGCTAGGACCTACGAGCAGTACTTC.

This clonotype was observed at least ten times. The chain employs TRBV20-1 and TRBJ2-7; TRBD2 aligns across 7 bases. This CDR3 contains 15 residues. Germline CDR1 and CDR2: DFQATT and SNEGSKA (reference sequence). V shed 3 bases and J 3 bases; nucleotides not matched to a gene: 11. The DNA for the CDR3 is TGCAGTGCTAGCGACCGCCGTGGGACTAACTACGAGCAGTACTTC. It codes for CSASDRRGTNYEQYF.

This clonotype was picked up a small number of times. This chain connects TRBV27 to TRBJ2-7, with D possibly being TRBD2 (6 bases). The V end was cut by 1 base, the J end by 6 bases, with 16 bases between. Germline CDR1 is MNHEY and CDR2 is SMNVEV (reference sequence). The CDR3 consists of 15 residues. The CDR3 protein is CASSLFGRGHGEQYF. The DNA for the CDR3 is TGTGCCAGCAGTTTATTCGGGAGAGGCCACGGCGAGCAGTACTTC.

This clonotype has a count of ten or more. V is TRBV5-1 and J is TRBJ2-3; unclear D gene. Germline V CDR1 and CDR2: SGHRS, YFSETQ. This CDR3 is built from 12 residues. V gave up 4 bases and J gave up 5 bases, with 8 bases separating them. This CDR3 reads CASSRVGDTQYF. CDR3 nucleotide sequence: TGCGCCAGCAGCCGAGTGGGAGATACGCAGTATTTT.

Note on this clonotype: One base away lies a much larger clone, so this may be a sequencing read error. The V gene is TRBV30, the J gene TRBJ2-1, with 13 positions matching TRBD2. CDR1 and CDR2 from the germline V gene are GTSNPN and SVGIG (reference sequence). The length of the CDR3 is 18 residues. CDR3 nucleotides: TGTGACTGGAGGGGACTAGCGGGACCAACTAAAGGCTACAATGAGCAGTTCTTC. Translated: CDWRGLAGPTKGYNEQFF.

Many counts were recorded for this clonotype. J is TRBJ2-7 and V is TRBV6-6; D not certain. The germline V gene encodes CDR1 MNHNY and CDR2 SVGAGI (reference sequence). V was pared by 2 bases and J by 6 bases, with 11 bases between. There are 13 residues in the CDR3. This chain's CDR3 is CASSYAGPGEQYF. The CDR3 DNA sequence: TGTGCCAGCAGTTACGCTGGTCCGGGCGAGCAGTACTTC.

V gene TRBV7-2 combines with J gene TRBJ2-7; 7 nucleotides match TRBD2. The trim removed 10 bases at V and 3 bases at J, leaving 12 bases unmatched. CDR3 size: 14 residues. Germline CDR1 is SGHTA and CDR2 is FQGNSA. The CDR3 spells CATTIRRGSYEQYF. The DNA of the CDR3 is TGTGCCACCACGATCCGTCGCGGGAGCTACGAGCAGTACTTC.

This clonotype appeared a few times. The chain joins TRBV3-1 to TRBJ2-3; D uncertain. The germline CDR1 and CDR2 sequences are LGHDT and YNNKEL (reference sequence). Trimming took off 0 bases at V and 1 base at J, with 17 bases between the two ends. CDR3 size: 18 residues. CDR3 DNA sequence: TGTGCCAGCAGCCAAGAATACAATCCAGTCTGGGGCACAGATACGCAGTATTTT. It is translated as CASSQEYNPVWGTDTQYF.

This clonotype was observed many times. The chain uses TRBV12-3 or TRBV12-4 and TRBJ2-5; 7 nucleotides align to TRBD2. Trimming removed 6 bases from V and 2 bases from J; junction bases left unmatched: 3. The CDR3 length is 13 residues. CDR3 DNA: TGTGCCAGCAGCCGGACTAGACAAGAGACCCAGTACTTC. Translated, it gives CASSRTRQETQYF.

A word on this clonotype: A read error is possible here, since a much larger clone lies one base away. The chain is built from TRBV12-3 or TRBV12-4 and TRBJ2-1, with D maybe TRBD2 (5 bases). This CDR3 comprises 15 residues. With 5 bases removed from V and 4 bases from J, the gap between germline ends came to 15 bases. The chain's CDR3 is CASSVPRLPYNEQFF. In DNA, the CDR3 is TGTGCCAGCAGTGTCCCGAGACTACCGTACAATGAGCAGTTCTTC.

The genes are TRBV4-1 and TRBJ2-1; possibly TRBD2 for D (7 bases). Per the germline V gene, CDR1 is MGHRA and CDR2 is YSYEKL. CDR3 size: 17 residues. V lost 4 bases to trimming and J lost 5 bases, with 21 bases between them. Here the CDR3 DNA reads TGCGCCAGCAGCCGTAAAGCTTGGGGGGGCGAGAACAATGAGCAGTTCTTC. Its translation is CASSRKAWGGENNEQFF.

This clonotype was detected ten times or more. The V gene is TRBV27, the J gene TRBJ2-1; weak D call: TRBD2 (5 bases). The germline V gene encodes CDR1 MNHEY and CDR2 SMNVEV (reference sequence). Trimming removed 5 bases at V and 0 bases at J, with 11 bases between. CDR3 size: 15 residues. CDR3 region: CASSPWAGSYNEQFF. The CDR3 nucleotides read TGTGCCAGCAGTCCCTGGGCGGGCTCCTACAATGAGCAGTTCTTC.